Included here is one TCR beta chain sequence, with context. The data were taken from a study of CD8 T cells in Susac syndrome. The CDR3 runs 15 residues. CDR1 is MNHEY and CDR2 is SVGAGI in the germline V gene. V was shortened by 2 bases and J by 0 bases, with 10 bases between the two germline ends. Sequencing of TCR beta drew on CD8+ and CD4+ T cells from blood. When the RNA was reverse transcribed, random hexamers were used with an input of roughly 0.5 to 1 ug. immunoSEQ multiplex PCR amplified TCR beta CDR3 across 54 Vbeta, 13 Jbeta. TCRdb itself ran the immunoSEQ multiplex PCR reads through MiXCR, one entry per CDR3 protein. The profile shows around 160,000 distinct CDR3 sequences, 85% to 95% of them singletons.

The specimen was CD4+ T cells from PBMCs. V is TRBV6-5 and J is TRBJ1-1; D possibly corresponds to TRBD1 (5 bases). The origin of this receptor is a human donor in good health. The DNA for the CDR3 is TGTGCCAGCAGTTACCGACAGCGGATGAACACTGAAGCTTTCTTT. Protein product: CASSYRQRMNTEAFF.